These 17 T cell receptor beta chains originate from one sample sequenced in a study of blood T cell repertoires in COVID-19. TCRdb's copy holds only in-frame clones and misses some; the assay was immunoSEQ multiplex PCR. The table has hundreds of thousands of clones, around 84% seen once; the top ten hold around 6.5%. Sequenced material: PBMCs or T cells enriched from blood (not recorded which). The origin of the receptors is a woman between 40 and 50 years old who had recovered from COVID-19.

This chain joins TRBV5-1 and TRBJ2-5; D might be TRBD1 (7 bases). The ends were cut back, 4 bases at V and 7 bases at J, with 23 bases in the middle. The V gene's germline CDR1 is SGHRS and CDR2 YFSETQ. The length of the CDR3 is 16 residues. CDR3 in DNA: TGCGCCAGCAGCCCGAACCGGTTGACAGGGAGGACGACCCAGTACTTC. This translates into CASSPNRLTGRTTQYF.

This clone appeared a single time. The chain carries TRBV27 and TRBJ2-1; the match to TRBD2 covers 7 bases. V lost 5 bases to trimming and J lost 7 bases; unmatched junction nucleotides: 5. CDR1 and CDR2 (germline): MNHEY, SMNVEV (reference sequence). CDR3 length: 13 residues. CDR3 region: CASSSGISNEQFF. For the CDR3, the DNA is TGTGCCAGCAGTAGCGGGATCTCGAATGAGCAGTTCTTC.

The V gene is TRBV10-3, the J gene TRBJ2-2; possibly TRBD2 for D (6 bases). From germline, CDR1 is ENHRY and CDR2 SYGVKD. The CDR3 length is 13 residues. The V end lost 10 bases, the J end lost 5 bases, and 14 bases lay between the germline ends. The CDR3 bases are TGTGCCAGCCACCGAGGACTAACCGGGGAGCTGTTTTTT. It is translated as CASHRGLTGELFF.

J is TRBJ1-1 and V is TRBV4-1; no firm D call. The germline V gene encodes CDR1 MGHRA and CDR2 YSYEKL. The V gene lost 4 bases and the J gene lost 0 bases, with 12 bases spanning the gap. This CDR3 has 15 residues. The CDR3 DNA sequence: TGCGCCAGCAGCCCGGCCGGGAATATGAACACTGAAGCTTTCTTT. This translates into CASSPAGNMNTEAFF.

V is TRBV7-9 and J is TRBJ2-7; possible D gene TRBD1, 5 bases. V was cut by 1 base and J by 4 bases, with 20 bases left in between. CDR1 and CDR2 (germline): SEHNR, FQNEAQ (reference sequence). CDR3 length: 17 residues. The CDR3, as DNA: TGTGCCAGCAGCTTAGGAGTCCAGGGCGGATTCCGTTACGAGCAGTACTTC. Translation gives CASSLGVQGGFRYEQYF.

V and J are TRBV18 and TRBJ2-3, with TRBD2 identical over 12 bases. Germline CDR1 and CDR2: KGHSH and LQKENI. Trimming cost V 3 bases and J 3 bases; bases outside gene matches: 4. This CDR3 has 16 amino acids. The CDR3 loop reads CASSPRLAGVTDTQYF. CDR3 nucleotides: TGTGCCAGCTCACCCCGACTAGCGGGAGTAACAGATACGCAGTATTTT.

CDR3 DNA: TGTGCCATCAGTGAGTCAGGGAGAAGGACCCCCACCGGGGAGCTGTTTTTT. Translating it yields CAISESGRRTPTGELFF. The V and J genes are TRBV10-3 and TRBJ2-2, with a possible D match to TRBD2 (5 bases). In germline, CDR1 is ENHRY, CDR2 SYGVKD. The CDR3 extends over 17 amino acids. Trimming shortened V by 0 bases and J by 4 bases, and 15 bases separated the two germline ends.

V gene TRBV7-9 combines with J gene TRBJ1-2; D remains unclear. CDR1 SEHNR and CDR2 FQNEAQ come from the germline V gene (reference sequence). V gave up 4 bases and J gave up 5 bases, with 5 bases separating them. This CDR3 contains 11 residues. CDR3 sequence reads: CASSSRYGYTF. The DNA of the CDR3 is TGTGCCAGCAGCTCCAGATATGGCTACACCTTC.

The chain recombines TRBV30 with TRBJ2-1, with a tentative D call TRBD1 (6 bases). The CDR3 totals 13 residues. The V gene lost 4 bases and the J gene lost 9 bases, with 16 bases spanning the gap. The germline V gene has CDR1 GTSNPN and CDR2 SVGIG (reference sequence). CDR3 amino acids: CAWTGVDLGEQFF. For the CDR3, the DNA is TGTGCCTGGACAGGGGTGGACCTAGGTGAGCAGTTCTTC.

This clone has just a few counts. V gene TRBV6-5 combines with J gene TRBJ2-7, with TRBD1 matching over 7 bases. Germline loops: CDR1 MNHEY, CDR2 SVGAGI. This CDR3 has 14 amino acids. The junction had 6 bases not matched to a gene; V was cut back by 5 bases and J by 2 bases. CDR3 sequence (DNA): TGTGCCAGCAGTAAACGACAGGGTACCTACGAGCAGTACTTC. Protein sequence: CASSKRQGTYEQYF.

The J gene is TRBJ2-7, the V gene TRBV10-3; 7 nucleotides align to TRBD2. Germline V gene data show CDR1 as ENHRY and CDR2 as SYGVKD. J was trimmed by 2 bases and V by 0 bases; bases with no gene match: 13. This CDR3 contains 18 residues. The CDR3 region is CAISESAGSASGAYEQYF. The CDR3 DNA sequence: TGTGCCATCAGTGAGTCGGCTGGTTCGGCTAGCGGAGCCTACGAGCAGTACTTC.

The chain employs TRBV2 and TRBJ2-2, with D maybe TRBD2 (5 bases). CDR3 length equals 12 residues. From germline, CDR1 is SNHLY and CDR2 FYNNEI. Trimming shortened V by 10 bases and J by 6 bases, and 12 bases separated the two germline ends. CDR3 sequence: CANTGNAGELFF. The CDR3 DNA follows: TGTGCCAACACCGGGAATGCCGGGGAGCTGTTTTTT.

The CDR3: CASSPSGGSSSYEQYF. CDR3 nucleotide sequence: TGTGCCAGCAGCCCTTCAGGGGGGAGTAGCTCCTACGAGCAGTACTTC. The rearrangement joins TRBV28 to TRBJ2-7, with TRBD1 as a possible D gene (7 bases). The germline V gene encodes CDR1 MDHEN and CDR2 SYDVKM. The CDR3 extends over 16 amino acids. Between the trimmed V and J ends, which lost 6 bases and 0 bases, there was a span of 18 bases. The full variable domain, rest sourced from reference TRBV28 and TRBJ2-7, is DVKVTQSSRYLVKRTGEKVFLECVQDMDHENMFWYRQDPGLGLRLIYFSYDVKMKEKGDIPEGYSVSREKKERFSLILESASTNQTSMYLCASSPSGGSSSYEQYFGPGTRLTVT.

The chain carries TRBV6-6 and TRBJ2-7; TRBD2 might be the D (6 bases). The germline gives CDR1 MNHNY, CDR2 SVGAGI (reference sequence). The CDR3 is made up of 12 amino acids. V was shortened by 6 bases and J by 6 bases, with 12 bases between the two germline ends. In nucleotides, the CDR3 is TGTGCCAGCAGACCCGGGAGTGGCGAGCAGTACTTC. Translated, it gives CASRPGSGEQYF.

The chain carries TRBV15 and TRBJ1-2, with D possibly matching TRBD1 (5 bases). V gave up 6 bases and J gave up 4 bases, with 15 bases separating them. The germline gives CDR1 LNHNV, CDR2 YYDKDF (reference sequence). The CDR3 is made up of 14 amino acids. CDR3 sequence: CATSMGQPIYGYTF. The CDR3 DNA sequence: TGTGCCACCAGTATGGGGCAGCCGATCTATGGCTACACCTTC.

This clone has just a few counts. The same CDR3 also results from other DNA sequences found in this sample. The V and J genes are TRBV19 and TRBJ1-4, with D tentatively TRBD1 (6 bases). Trimming cost V 9 bases and J 8 bases, with 19 bases left between them. Germline-derived CDR1 and CDR2 are LNHDA and SQIVND (reference sequence). This CDR3 is 14 amino acids long. CDR3 amino acids: CASESAGGQEKLFF. The CDR3 coding sequence is TGTGCCAGCGAGTCCGCCGGGGGGCAGGAAAAACTGTTTTTT. Together with reference TRBV19 and TRBJ1-4, the CDR3 gives the full variable domain: DGGITQSPKYLFRKEGQNVTLSCEQNLNHDAMYWYRQDPGQGLRLIYYSQIVNDFQKGDIAEGYSVSREKKESFPLTVTSAQKNPTAFYLCASESAGGQEKLFFGSGTQLSVL.

J is TRBJ1-4 and V is TRBV2; perhaps TRBD1 as D (5 bases). CDR3 length: 14 amino acids. CDR1 is SNHLY, CDR2 FYNNEI, per germline. Trimming took 2 bases from V and 7 from J, leaving 11 bases between them. CDR3 sequence: CASSERQGGEKLFF. The CDR3 region has the DNA TGTGCCAGCAGTGAACGGCAGGGTGGTGAAAAACTGTTTTTT.